The 2 T cell receptor beta chains listed next were all sequenced from one sample in a study of CD8+ T cells in alopecia areata. Obtained from alopecia areata patients were lesional scalp punch biopsies along with peripheral blood. TCR sequencing used cDNA made by reverse transcription of extracted RNA. TCRdb's table, derived via immunoSEQ multiplex PCR, lists solely in-frame clones and lacks some. Among 13,000 or so clones, approximately 60% were seen once, and the ten largest hold roughly 13%. The sequencing input was skin. Every receptor here comes from a human donor with alopecia areata.

This clone was counted once. The genes are TRBV4-3 and TRBJ2-2; 10 bases line up with TRBD2. The germline V gene has CDR1 LGHNA and CDR2 YSLEER. The trim removed 2 bases at V and 8 bases at J, leaving 8 bases unmatched. The CDR3 runs to 16 residues. This chain's CDR3 is CASSQRAGGVSGELFF. Here the CDR3 DNA reads TGCGCCAGCAGCCAAAGAGCGGGAGGGGTATCTGGGGAGCTGTTTTTT.

The chain uses TRBV5-1 and TRBJ2-1; 8 bases align to TRBD1. The CDR3 sequence is 17 residues long. Germline CDR1 SGHRS, CDR2 YFSETQ. The V and J ends lost 0 bases and 4 bases, in that order; junction bases with no gene match: 9. CDR3 in amino acids: CASSLVPGGARYNEQFF. Here the CDR3 DNA reads TGCGCCAGCAGCTTGGTCCCAGGGGGCGCACGGTACAATGAGCAGTTCTTC.